These 28 T cell receptor beta chains came from one sample sequenced in a study of blood T cell repertoires in COVID-19 (dated by TCRdb to about 2020). Libraries came from the immunoSEQ multiplex PCR assay. The clones in this table, taken by TCRdb from immuneACCESS, are in-frame only. Not every clone is retained; where verified, under half of the shortfall comes from an unresolved V gene, and the cause of the rest is unknown. A total of approximately 240,000 clones appear in this sample, roughly 87% of them only once. The biggest ten clones account for approximately 12% of the sample. The sequencing sample was made of peripheral blood. The receptor source for this set is a woman under 30 who had recovered from COVID-19.

The chain uses TRBV11-1 and TRBJ2-7; 12 nucleotides agree with TRBD2. CDR3 length equals 15 residues. J lost 7 bases, V lost 5 bases, and 9 bases had no gene match. CDR1 is SGHAT and CDR2 is FQDESV in the germline V gene (reference sequence). The CDR3 is CASSPQETSGREQYF. The CDR3 DNA follows: TGTGCCAGCAGCCCCCAAGAAACTAGCGGGAGGGAGCAGTACTTC. The full variable domain, in which reference TRBV11-1 and TRBJ2-7 provide the parts outside the CDR3, is EAEVAQSPRYKITEKSQAVAFWCDPISGHATLYWYRQILGQGPELLVQFQDESVVDDSQLPKDRFSAERLKGVDSTLKIQPAELGDSAMYLCASSPQETSGREQYFGPGTRLTVT.

This sequence joins TRBV19 and TRBJ1-1; tentative D call: TRBD1 (5 bases). The CDR3 consists of 13 residues. The V end was cut by 5 bases, the J end by 3 bases, with 10 bases between. CDR1 and CDR2 (germline): LNHDA, SQIVND (reference sequence). CDR3 nucleotides: TGTGCCAGTAGTCGCGGGGCGGACACTGAAGCTTTCTTT. This codes for CASSRGADTEAFF.

This rearrangement joins TRBV2 to TRBJ1-1; D not resolved. This CDR3 comprises 15 residues. Germline loops: CDR1 SNHLY, CDR2 FYNNEI. Trimming pared 2 bases from V and 3 bases from J, leaving 13 bases between. The CDR3: CASSERRAFDTEAFF. The CDR3 nucleotides are TGTGCCAGCAGTGAACGGAGGGCTTTCGACACTGAAGCTTTCTTT. Combining the CDR3 with reference TRBV2 and TRBJ1-1 gives the whole variable domain EPEVTQTPSHQVTQMGQEVILRCVPISNHLYFYWYRQILGQKVEFLVSFYNNEISEKSEIFDDQFSVERPDGSNFTLKIRSTKLEDSAMYFCASSERRAFDTEAFFGQGTRLTVV.

The J gene is TRBJ2-5, the V gene TRBV5-1, with TRBD2 matching 7 bases. The CDR3 contains 15 residues. The ends lost 4 bases at V and 5 bases at J; junction bases unmatched: 11. CDR1 and CDR2 from the germline V gene are SGHRS and YFSETQ. CDR3 loop: CASSKLAGLMETQYF. CDR3 DNA sequence: TGCGCCAGCAGCAAGTTAGCGGGTTTGATGGAGACCCAGTACTTC.

The chain has TRBV15 and TRBJ1-2, with D possibly being TRBD1 (5 bases). The CDR3 contains 14 residues. V was clipped by 1 base and J by 8 bases, with 14 bases between them. Per the germline V gene, CDR1 is LNHNV and CDR2 is YYDKDF (reference sequence). The CDR3 nucleotides are TGTGCCACCAGCAGAGGTCCAGGGTTGGAGGGCTACACCTTC. Translated: CATSRGPGLEGYTF.

This clone was seen once. V usage is TRBV5-4 and J usage is TRBJ2-7; 8 nucleotides align to TRBD2. The germline CDR1 and CDR2 sequences are SGHNT and YYREEE (reference sequence). The CDR3 extends over 14 amino acids. V was pared by 4 bases and J by 3 bases, with 6 bases of the junction left unmatched. The CDR3 is CASSKTSADYEQYF. In nucleotides, the CDR3 is TGTGCCAGCAGCAAGACTAGCGCAGACTACGAGCAGTACTTC.

The chain employs TRBV20-1 and TRBJ2-7; D gene uncertain. The ends were cut back, 4 bases at V and 5 bases at J, with 9 bases in the middle. The CDR3 is made up of 11 amino acids. The germline CDR1 and CDR2 sequences are DFQATT and SNEGSKA (reference sequence). The CDR3: CSAKLVDEQYF. As DNA, the CDR3 is TGCAGTGCTAAACTCGTCGACGAGCAGTACTTC.

The CDR3, as DNA: TGCGCCAGCAGCTCTGGGACAGGGCGCAACGAGCAGTACTTC. Encoded protein: CASSSGTGRNEQYF. This chain uses TRBV5-1 with TRBJ2-7; 9 positions match TRBD1. This CDR3 is 14 amino acids long. Looked up from germline, CDR1 is SGHRS and CDR2 is YFSETQ. Germline trimming cut 3 bases from V and 5 bases from J; bases unmatched to any gene: 6.

The rearrangement joins TRBV25-1 to TRBJ2-1; TRBD1 aligns across 11 bases. J gave up 6 bases and V 8 bases, and 6 bases lay outside the gene matches. The CDR3 consists of 14 residues. Germline V gives CDR1 MGHDK, CDR2 SYGVNS. CDR3 DNA sequence: TGTGCCAGCGCCGGGACAGGGGGATTCAATGAGCAGTTCTTC. Its translation: CASAGTGGFNEQFF.

This sequence joins TRBV25-1 and TRBJ1-4; D is ambiguous. The CDR3 loop spans 13 amino acids. Germline values: CDR1 MGHDK, CDR2 SYGVNS. V lost 5 bases and J lost 8, with 12 bases in between. The CDR3 loop reads CASSFGSVEKLFF. The CDR3 DNA is TGTGCCAGCAGTTTCGGTAGTGTGGAAAAACTGTTTTTT.

The chain links TRBV7-2 to TRBJ1-3; D is ambiguous. Germline V gene sequence: CDR1 SGHTA, CDR2 FQGNSA. With 1 base removed from V and 4 bases from J, the gap between germline ends came to 8 bases. The CDR3 extends over 14 amino acids. CDR3 sequence: CASSLGGSGNTIYF. DNA of the CDR3: TGTGCCAGCAGCTTAGGAGGGTCAGGAAACACCATATATTTT. Using reference TRBV7-2 and TRBJ1-3 for the parts outside the CDR3, the full variable domain is GAGVSQSPSNKVTEKGKDVELRCDPISGHTALYWYRQSLGQGLEFLIYFQGNSAPDKSGLPSDRFSAERTGGSVSTLTIQRTQQEDSAVYLCASSLGGSGNTIYFGEGSWLTVV.

This sequence joins TRBV9 and TRBJ2-1; TRBD2 matches at 7 bases. Unmatched junction bases numbered 10, after V lost 3 bases and J lost 10 bases. This CDR3 spans 14 amino acids. Germline loops: CDR1 SGDLS, CDR2 YYNGEE. The CDR3 sequence: CASSERDQRGEQFF. CDR3 DNA sequence: TGTGCCAGCAGCGAGCGGGACCAGCGGGGCGAGCAGTTCTTC.

The chain is built from TRBV7-9 and TRBJ1-2; 11 bases align to TRBD1. The J segment lost 7 bases and the V segment lost 4 bases, leaving 11 bases of the junction unmatched. CDR3 length equals 16 residues. Germline assignment: CDR1 SEHNR and CDR2 FQNEAQ (reference sequence). The CDR3 loop reads CASSYLRTGGAVGYTF. The CDR3 DNA follows: TGTGCCAGCAGCTACCTGCGGACAGGGGGCGCGGTTGGCTACACCTTC. Full variable domain (outside the CDR3, taken from reference TRBV7-9 and TRBJ1-2): DTGVSQNPRHKITKRGQNVTFRCDPISEHNRLYWYRQTLGQGPEFLTYFQNEAQLEKSRLLSDRFSAERPKGSFSTLEIQRTEQGDSAMYLCASSYLRTGGAVGYTFGSGTRLTVV.

This chain joins TRBV11-2 and TRBJ1-4; TRBD1 aligns across 9 bases. J gave up 8 bases and V 8 bases, and 9 bases lay outside the gene matches. Germline CDR1 SGHAT, CDR2 FQNNGV. This CDR3 contains 14 residues. CDR3 region: CASDPGQGREKLFF. The CDR3 bases are TGTGCCAGCGATCCGGGACAGGGTCGCGAAAAACTGTTTTTT. The complete variable domain, with remaining parts taken from reference TRBV11-2 and TRBJ1-4, reads EAGVAQSPRYKIIEKRQSVAFWCNPISGHATLYWYQQILGQGPKLLIQFQNNGVVDDSQLPKDRFSAERLKGVDSTLKIQPAKLEDSAVYLCASDPGQGREKLFFGSGTQLSVL.

The chain employs TRBV5-1 and TRBJ2-7, with D perhaps matching TRBD1 (6 bases). Germline V lookup: CDR1 SGHRS, CDR2 YFSETQ. The CDR3 loop spans 15 amino acids. Deletions cut 5 bases from V and 4 bases from J, with 19 bases between. CDR3 amino acids: CASRQGDPSGYEQYF. As DNA, the CDR3 is TGCGCCAGCAGACAGGGTGACCCTTCTGGTTACGAGCAGTACTTC.

The V call is TRBV28, the J call TRBJ1-6; a possible D gene is TRBD1 (6 bases). The CDR3 contains 16 residues. Germline-derived CDR1 and CDR2 are MDHEN and SYDVKM. Between the trimmed V and J ends, which lost 5 bases and 10 bases, there was a span of 21 bases. The DNA for the CDR3 is TGTGCCAGCAGTGTTCCTTCAACAGGGTTGAAGTCACCCCTCCACTTT. Amino acids: CASSVPSTGLKSPLHF.

This clone was counted once. The J gene is TRBJ2-1, the V gene TRBV4-3, with TRBD2 matching over 7 bases. Germline CDR1 is LGHNA and CDR2 is YSLEER. The CDR3 consists of 18 residues. Unmatched junction bases numbered 18, after V lost 6 bases and J lost 4 bases. DNA for the CDR3: TGCGCCAGCAGGTACGAATTTGGGGGGAGGGAGGTTTACAATGAGCAGTTCTTC. Translating gives CASRYEFGGREVYNEQFF.

This clone appeared a single time. The rearrangement uses TRBV4-3 and TRBJ2-2, with 11 bases aligning to TRBD2. Germline V gives CDR1 LGHNA, CDR2 YSLEER. This CDR3 is 18 amino acids long. V lost 4 bases, J lost 3 bases, and 10 bases stayed unmatched. The DNA of the CDR3 is TGCGCCAGCAGCCCATCCCTTAGCGGGAGGGCCTACACCGGGGAGCTGTTTTTT. Its translation is CASSPSLSGRAYTGELFF.

The gene calls are TRBV7-9 and TRBJ1-4; a possible D gene is TRBD1 (5 bases). The CDR3 spans 16 residues. Germline CDR1 SEHNR, CDR2 FQNEAQ (reference sequence). Deletions cut 4 bases from V and 7 bases from J, with 19 bases between. The DNA for the CDR3 is TGTGCCAGCAGCTCTTCAGAGAAGGGGAGGGGTGAAAAACTGTTTTTT. Translated, it gives CASSSSEKGRGEKLFF.

J is TRBJ1-2 and V is TRBV25-1; TRBD1 is a possible D gene (5 bases). Germline V CDR1 and CDR2: MGHDK, SYGVNS. V dropped 8 bases and J dropped 7 bases, with 14 bases sitting between them. This CDR3 contains 12 residues. CDR3 sequence: CASAAGGSGYTF. CDR3 coding DNA: TGTGCCAGCGCTGCCGGGGGTAGTGGCTACACCTTC.

For the CDR3, the DNA is TGCGCCAGCAGCTGGGGGGGACAGGGGATTACTGGAAACACCATATATTTT. It codes for CASSWGGQGITGNTIYF. This chain uses TRBV5-1 with TRBJ1-3; 10 positions agree with TRBD1. The CDR3 runs 17 residues. Germline assignment: CDR1 SGHRS and CDR2 YFSETQ. Losses at the gene ends were 3 bases for V and 2 bases for J; bases not matched to a gene: 8.

This sequence joins TRBV18 and TRBJ2-4; TRBD2 is a possible D gene (6 bases). Trimming cost V 11 bases and J 8 bases, with 19 bases left between them. Germline lookup yields CDR1 KGHSH and CDR2 LQKENI. There are 13 residues in the CDR3. This CDR3 is CAGLARPGDIQYF. CDR3 bases: TGTGCCGGCCTAGCGAGACCTGGGGACATTCAGTACTTC.

The chain employs TRBV10-1 and TRBJ2-1; 9 bases align to TRBD2. This CDR3 region has 16 residues. V was clipped by 5 bases and J by 2 bases; unmatched bases: 7. Germline V gene sequence: CDR1 WNHNN, CDR2 SYGVQD (reference sequence). The CDR3 sequence: CASSFSGSPPYNEQFF. The DNA of the CDR3 is TGCGCCAGCAGTTTTAGCGGGAGCCCCCCCTACAATGAGCAGTTCTTC.

The chain is built from TRBV7-8 and TRBJ2-7, with a weak D call TRBD2 (5 bases). V lost 4 bases and J lost 0, with 22 bases in between. The CDR3 has 18 amino acids. CDR1 and CDR2 (germline): SGHVS, FQNEAQ. CDR3 region: CASSSFRGNTGSSYEQYF. The DNA of the CDR3 is TGTGCCAGCAGCTCCTTCCGAGGAAATACTGGGAGCTCCTACGAGCAGTACTTC.

The chain joins TRBV6-5 to TRBJ1-6, with 9 bases lining up with TRBD1. The CDR3 consists of 14 residues. Germline CDR1 reads MNHEY; CDR2 reads SVGAGI. V lost 6 bases, J lost 6 bases, and 3 bases stayed unmatched. CDR3 DNA sequence: TGTGCCAGCAGCGAGGACAGGGGTAATTCACCCCTCCACTTT. It encodes CASSEDRGNSPLHF.

The chain carries TRBV6-2 or TRBV6-3 and TRBJ1-5, with D possibly TRBD1 on 5 matching bases. Trimming removed 4 bases at V and 4 bases at J, with 14 bases between. Germline CDR1 and CDR2: MNHEY and SVGEGT. This CDR3 comprises 15 residues. CDR3 bases: TGTGCCAGCAGTTTCCGGACGGGGGGTAATCAGCCCCAGCATTTT. Translated, it gives CASSFRTGGNQPQHF.

The V call is TRBV27, the J call TRBJ2-7, with 11 bases fitting TRBD2. J gave up 4 bases and V 6 bases, and 17 bases lay outside the gene matches. CDR3 length: 18 amino acids. Germline V lookup: CDR1 MNHEY, CDR2 SMNVEV (reference sequence). CDR3 nucleotides: TGTGCCAGCAGACCAATCAAGGCCCCCGGGACTAGCGGATACGAGCAGTACTTC. As protein: CASRPIKAPGTSGYEQYF.

The chain employs TRBV3-1 (or the pseudogene TRBV3-2) and TRBJ2-4, with D possibly matching TRBD1 (5 bases). Deletions cut 0 bases from V and 0 bases from J, with 9 bases between. The CDR3 runs 16 residues. CDR1 LGHDT and CDR2 YNNKEL come from the germline V gene (reference sequence). CDR3 in amino acids: CASSQEGARAKNIQYF. CDR3 DNA sequence: TGTGCCAGCAGCCAAGAAGGGGCTCGAGCCAAAAACATTCAGTACTTC.